This T cell receptor beta chain was recovered during a study of vaccination effects on CD4 cells after COVID-19. Points from the study as a whole: Convalescent patients in the study were few, and early post-infection timepoints were absent.

Generated by immunoSEQ multiplex PCR, the TCRdb table keeps only in-frame clones and is missing some. The sample includes about 24,000 clones, over 70% of them seen just once. V lost 6 bases to trimming and J lost 4 bases; unmatched junction nucleotides: 19. The germline V gene encodes CDR1 SNHLY and CDR2 FYNNEI. The length of the CDR3 is 19 residues. Using viral peptide pools, the ViraFEST assay grew out antigen-specific CD4+ T cells prior to sequencing. Researchers isolated CD4+ T cells once less than 13 days of culture had elapsed. Participants were vaccinated with two doses of either the BNT162b2 or mRNA-1273 vaccine. Cultures of some 1.8 million PBMC per well contained around 11 IU/ml IL-2 plus 10 ug/ml peptides. Note on this clone: Its matching antigen is unknown.

The sequences come from CD4+ T cells from PBMCs cultured with SARS-CoV-2 spike peptides, collected after COVID-19 vaccination. The chain uses TRBV2 and TRBJ2-7, with 12 bases fitting TRBD2. This sequence originates from a human donor who received a COVID-19 vaccine. CDR3 bases: TGTGCCAGCAGGGCAAGAGTGGCTAGCGGGAGGGCCGGTGCTTACGAGCAGTACTTC. It yields the protein CASRARVASGRAGAYEQYF.